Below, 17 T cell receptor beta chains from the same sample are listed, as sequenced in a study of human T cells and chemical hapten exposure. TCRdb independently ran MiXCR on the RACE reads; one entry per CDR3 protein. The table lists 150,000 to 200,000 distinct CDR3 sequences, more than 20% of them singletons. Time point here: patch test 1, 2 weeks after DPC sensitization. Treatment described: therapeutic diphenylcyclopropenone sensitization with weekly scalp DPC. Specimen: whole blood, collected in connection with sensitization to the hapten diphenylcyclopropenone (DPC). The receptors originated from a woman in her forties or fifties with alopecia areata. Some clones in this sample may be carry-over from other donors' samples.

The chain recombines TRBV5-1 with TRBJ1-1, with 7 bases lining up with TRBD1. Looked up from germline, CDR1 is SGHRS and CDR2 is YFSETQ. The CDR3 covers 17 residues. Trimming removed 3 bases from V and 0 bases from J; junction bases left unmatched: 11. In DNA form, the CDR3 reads TGCGCCAGCAGCTCCGGACCGGGACAGATCATGAACACTGAAGCTTTCTTT. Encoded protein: CASSSGPGQIMNTEAFF.

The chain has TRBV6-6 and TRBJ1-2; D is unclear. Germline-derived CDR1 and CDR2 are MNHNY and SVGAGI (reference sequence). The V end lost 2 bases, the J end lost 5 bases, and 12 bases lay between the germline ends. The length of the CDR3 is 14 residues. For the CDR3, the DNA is TGTGCCAGCAGTTACCACCCCAGAGAATATGGCTACACCTTC. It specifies CASSYHPREYGYTF.

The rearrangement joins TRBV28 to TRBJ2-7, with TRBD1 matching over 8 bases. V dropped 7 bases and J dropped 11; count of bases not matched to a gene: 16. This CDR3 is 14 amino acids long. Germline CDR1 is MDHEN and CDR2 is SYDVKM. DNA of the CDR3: TGTGCCAGCAAAGCCCCGACAGGGGTCGGGACGGAGTACTTC. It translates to CASKAPTGVGTEYF.

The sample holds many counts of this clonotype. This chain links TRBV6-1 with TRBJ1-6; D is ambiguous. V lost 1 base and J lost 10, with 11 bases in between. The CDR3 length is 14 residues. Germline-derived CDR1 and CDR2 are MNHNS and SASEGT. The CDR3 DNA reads TGTGCCAGCAGTGAAGGTCTGGGGAACTCACCCCTCCACTTT. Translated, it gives CASSEGLGNSPLHF.

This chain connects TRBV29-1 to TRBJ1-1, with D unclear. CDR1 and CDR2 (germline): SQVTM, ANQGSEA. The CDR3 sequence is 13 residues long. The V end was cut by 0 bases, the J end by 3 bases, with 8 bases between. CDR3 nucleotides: TGCAGCGTTGAAGAAGTCAGTTACACTGAAGCTTTCTTT. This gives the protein CSVEEVSYTEAFF. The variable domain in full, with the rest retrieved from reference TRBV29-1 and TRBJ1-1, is SAVISQKPSRDICQRGTSLTIQCQVDSQVTMMFWYRQQPGQSLTLIATANQGSEATYESGFVIDKFPISRPNLTFSTLTVSNMSPEDSSIYLCSVEEVSYTEAFFGQGTRLTVV.

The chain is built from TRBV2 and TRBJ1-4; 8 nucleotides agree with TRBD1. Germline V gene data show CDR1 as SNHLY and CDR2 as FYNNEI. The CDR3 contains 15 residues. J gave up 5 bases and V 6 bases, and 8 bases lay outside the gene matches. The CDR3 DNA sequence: TGTGCCAGCAGGGAACAGGGGGTGGAAAATGAAAAACTGTTTTTT. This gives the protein CASREQGVENEKLFF.

CDR3 nucleotides: TGTGCCAGCAGTTCAGGACAGTCGGGGGAGACCCAGTACTTC. This sequence encodes CASSSGQSGETQYF. The chain employs TRBV12-3 or TRBV12-4 and TRBJ2-5; tentative D call: TRBD1 (6 bases). The CDR3 sequence is 14 residues long. Trimming stripped 4 bases from V and 5 bases from J, with 14 bases between.

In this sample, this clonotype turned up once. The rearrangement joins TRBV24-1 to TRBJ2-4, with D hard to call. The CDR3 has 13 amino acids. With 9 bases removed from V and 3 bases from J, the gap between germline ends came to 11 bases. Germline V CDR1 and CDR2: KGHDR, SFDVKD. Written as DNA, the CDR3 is TGTGCCACCCCCGCGCCACTCAAAAACATTCAGTACTTC. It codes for CATPAPLKNIQYF.

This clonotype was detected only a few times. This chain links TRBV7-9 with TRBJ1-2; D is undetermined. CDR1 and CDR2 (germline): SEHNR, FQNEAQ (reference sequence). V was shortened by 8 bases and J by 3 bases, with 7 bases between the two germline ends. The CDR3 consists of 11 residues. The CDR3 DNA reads TGTGCCAGCGGGGAATACTATGGCTACACCTTC. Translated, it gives CASGEYYGYTF.

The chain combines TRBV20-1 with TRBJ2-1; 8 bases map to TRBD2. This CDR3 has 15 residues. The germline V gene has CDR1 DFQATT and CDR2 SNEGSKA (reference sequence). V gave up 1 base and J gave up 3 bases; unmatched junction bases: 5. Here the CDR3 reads CSARVAGGVYNEQFF. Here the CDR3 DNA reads TGCAGTGCTAGAGTGGCGGGAGGAGTCTACAATGAGCAGTTCTTC.

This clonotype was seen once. The DNA for the CDR3 is TGTGCCAGCAGTCCGACTCCCCGTACGCAGTATTTT. Residues: CASSPTPRTQYF. The chain uses TRBV2 and TRBJ2-3; D is unclear. The CDR3 sequence is 12 residues long. The germline V gene has CDR1 SNHLY and CDR2 FYNNEI. V gave up 5 bases and J gave up 8 bases, with 11 bases separating them.

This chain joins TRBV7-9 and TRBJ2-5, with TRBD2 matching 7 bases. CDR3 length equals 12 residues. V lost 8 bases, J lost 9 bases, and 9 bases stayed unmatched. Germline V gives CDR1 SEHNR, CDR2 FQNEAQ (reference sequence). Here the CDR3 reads CASSTSLSSQYF. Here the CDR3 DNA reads TGTGCCAGCTCGACTAGCCTATCGTCCCAGTACTTC.

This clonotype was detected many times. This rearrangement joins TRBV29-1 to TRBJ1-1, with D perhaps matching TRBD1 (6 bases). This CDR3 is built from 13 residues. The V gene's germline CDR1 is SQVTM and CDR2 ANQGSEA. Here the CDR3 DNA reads TGCAGTACCCAAACAGGGTTCAACACTGAAGCTTTCTTT. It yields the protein CSTQTGFNTEAFF.

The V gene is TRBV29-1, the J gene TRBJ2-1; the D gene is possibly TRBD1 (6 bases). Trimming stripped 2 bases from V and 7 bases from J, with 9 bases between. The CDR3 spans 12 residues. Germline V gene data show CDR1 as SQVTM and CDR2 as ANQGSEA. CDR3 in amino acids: CSVEPQGNEQFF. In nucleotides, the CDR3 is TGCAGCGTTGAACCTCAGGGGAATGAGCAGTTCTTC.

This chain's CDR3 is CSVSMDPNTGELFF. The DNA of the CDR3 is TGCAGCGTCTCGATGGATCCTAACACCGGGGAGCTGTTTTTT. The chain employs TRBV29-1 and TRBJ2-2; D remains ambiguous. The V and J ends lost 6 bases and 2 bases respectively, with 13 bases between them. The CDR3 consists of 14 residues. Germline CDR1 is SQVTM and CDR2 is ANQGSEA.

The CDR3 spells CASPAGASGSDYEQYF. CDR3 coding DNA: TGTGCCAGCCCCGCCGGGGCTAGCGGGAGCGATTACGAGCAGTACTTC. This chain uses TRBV5-8 with TRBJ2-7; 10 bases match TRBD2. The CDR3 loop spans 16 amino acids. The germline CDR1 and CDR2 sequences are SGHTS and YDEGEE. The ends lost 7 bases at V and 4 bases at J; junction bases unmatched: 14.

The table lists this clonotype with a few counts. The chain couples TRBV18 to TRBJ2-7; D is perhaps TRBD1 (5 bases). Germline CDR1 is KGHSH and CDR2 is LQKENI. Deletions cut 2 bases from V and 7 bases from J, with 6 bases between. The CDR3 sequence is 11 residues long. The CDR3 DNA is TGTGCCAGCTCACCAAGGGGAGAGCAGTACTTC. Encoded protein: CASSPRGEQYF.